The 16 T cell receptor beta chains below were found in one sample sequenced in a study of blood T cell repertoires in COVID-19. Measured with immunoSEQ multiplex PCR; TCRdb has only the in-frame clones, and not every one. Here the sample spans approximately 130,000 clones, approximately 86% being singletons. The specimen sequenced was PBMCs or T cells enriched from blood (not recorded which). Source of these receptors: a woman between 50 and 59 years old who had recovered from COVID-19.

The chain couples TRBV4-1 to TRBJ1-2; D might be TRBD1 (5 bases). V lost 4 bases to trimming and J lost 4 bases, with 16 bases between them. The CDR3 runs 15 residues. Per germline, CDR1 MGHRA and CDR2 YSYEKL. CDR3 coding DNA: TGCGCCAGCAGCCCCCGTTGGGGGGGTGGCTATGGCTACACCTTC. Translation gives CASSPRWGGGYGYTF.

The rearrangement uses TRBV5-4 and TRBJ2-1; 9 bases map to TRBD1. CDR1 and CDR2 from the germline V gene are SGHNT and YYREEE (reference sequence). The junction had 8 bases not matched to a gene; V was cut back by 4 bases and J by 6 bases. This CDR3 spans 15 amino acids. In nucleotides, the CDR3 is TGTGCCAGCAGCGTAGACAGGGGGTATCGCAATGAGCAGTTCTTC. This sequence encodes CASSVDRGYRNEQFF.

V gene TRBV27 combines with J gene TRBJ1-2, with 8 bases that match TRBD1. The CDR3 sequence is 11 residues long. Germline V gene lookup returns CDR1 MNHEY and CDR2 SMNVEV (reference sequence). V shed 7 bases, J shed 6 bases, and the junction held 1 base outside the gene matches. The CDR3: CASTQGDGYTF. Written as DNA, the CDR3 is TGTGCCAGCACACAGGGGGATGGCTACACCTTC.

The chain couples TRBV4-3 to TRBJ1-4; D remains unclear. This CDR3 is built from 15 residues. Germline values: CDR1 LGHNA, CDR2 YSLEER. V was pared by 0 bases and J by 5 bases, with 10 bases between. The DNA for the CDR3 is TGCGCCAGCAGCCAAGATTCAGGACTCAATGAAAAACTGTTTTTT. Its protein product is CASSQDSGLNEKLFF.

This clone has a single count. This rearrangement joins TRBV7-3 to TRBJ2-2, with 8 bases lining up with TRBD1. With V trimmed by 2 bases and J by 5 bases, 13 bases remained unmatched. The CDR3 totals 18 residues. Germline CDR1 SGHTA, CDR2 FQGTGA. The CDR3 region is CASSLERPGGGRTGELFF. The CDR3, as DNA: TGTGCCAGCAGCTTAGAGAGGCCAGGGGGCGGTAGAACCGGGGAGCTGTTTTTT.

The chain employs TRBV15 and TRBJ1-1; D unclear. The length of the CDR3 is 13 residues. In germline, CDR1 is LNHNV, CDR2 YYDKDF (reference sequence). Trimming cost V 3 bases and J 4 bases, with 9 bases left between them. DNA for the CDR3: TGTGCCACCAGCAGGAGGTCGGGCACTGAAGCTTTCTTT. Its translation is CATSRRSGTEAFF.

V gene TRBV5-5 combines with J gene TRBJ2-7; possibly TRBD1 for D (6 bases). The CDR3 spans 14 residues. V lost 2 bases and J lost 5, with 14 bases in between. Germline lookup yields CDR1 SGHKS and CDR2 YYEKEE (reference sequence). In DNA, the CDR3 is TGTGCCAGCAGCTTAGGTCAGGGGTATAACGAGCAGTACTTC. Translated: CASSLGQGYNEQYF. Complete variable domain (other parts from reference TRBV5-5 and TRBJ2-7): DAGVTQSPTHLIKTRGQQVTLRCSPISGHKSVSWYQQVLGQGPQFIFQYYEKEERGRGNFPDRFSARQFPNYSSELNVNALLLGDSALYLCASSLGQGYNEQYFGPGTRLTVT.

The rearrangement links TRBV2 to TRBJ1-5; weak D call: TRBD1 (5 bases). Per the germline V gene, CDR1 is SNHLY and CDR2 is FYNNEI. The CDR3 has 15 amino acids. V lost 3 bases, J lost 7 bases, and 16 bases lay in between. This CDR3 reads CASSENDSDGQPQHF. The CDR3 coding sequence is TGTGCCAGCAGTGAGAACGACAGTGACGGGCAGCCCCAGCATTTT.

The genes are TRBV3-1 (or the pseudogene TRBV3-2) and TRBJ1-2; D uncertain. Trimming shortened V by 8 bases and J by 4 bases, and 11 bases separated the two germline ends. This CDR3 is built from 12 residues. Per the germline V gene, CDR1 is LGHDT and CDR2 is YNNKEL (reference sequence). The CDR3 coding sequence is TGTGCCAGCGCGCGTGGGAGCTATGGCTACACCTTC. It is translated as CASARGSYGYTF.

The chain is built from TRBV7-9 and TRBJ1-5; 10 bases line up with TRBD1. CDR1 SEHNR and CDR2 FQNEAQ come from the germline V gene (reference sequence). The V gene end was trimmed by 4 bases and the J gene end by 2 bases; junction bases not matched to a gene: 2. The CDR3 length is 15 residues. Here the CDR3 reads CASSWTGGGNQPQHF. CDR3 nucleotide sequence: TGTGCCAGCAGCTGGACAGGGGGAGGCAATCAGCCCCAGCATTTT.

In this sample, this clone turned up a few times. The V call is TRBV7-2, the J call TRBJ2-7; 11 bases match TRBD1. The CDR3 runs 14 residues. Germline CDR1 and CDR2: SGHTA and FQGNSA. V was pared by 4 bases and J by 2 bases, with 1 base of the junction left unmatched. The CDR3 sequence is CASSWGQGAYEQYF. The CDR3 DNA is TGTGCCAGCAGCTGGGGACAGGGGGCCTACGAGCAGTACTTC.

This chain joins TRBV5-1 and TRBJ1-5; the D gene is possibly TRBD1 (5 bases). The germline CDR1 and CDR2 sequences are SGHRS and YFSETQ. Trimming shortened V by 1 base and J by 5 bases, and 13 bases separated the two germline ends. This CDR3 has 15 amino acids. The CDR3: CASSLTGSVDQPQHF. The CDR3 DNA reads TGCGCCAGCAGCTTGACAGGTTCCGTCGATCAGCCCCAGCATTTT.

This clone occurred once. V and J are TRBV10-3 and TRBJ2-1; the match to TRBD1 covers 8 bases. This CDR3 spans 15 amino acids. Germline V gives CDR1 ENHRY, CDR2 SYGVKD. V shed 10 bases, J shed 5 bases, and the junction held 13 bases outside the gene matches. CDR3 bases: TGTGCCACCTCGGACAGGGTCTGGGCCAACAATGAGCAGTTCTTC. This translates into CATSDRVWANNEQFF.

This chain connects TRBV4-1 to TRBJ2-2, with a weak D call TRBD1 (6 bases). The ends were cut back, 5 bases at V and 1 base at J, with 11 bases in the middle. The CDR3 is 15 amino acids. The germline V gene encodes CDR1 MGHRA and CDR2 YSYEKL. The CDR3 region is CASSLTGLNTGELFF. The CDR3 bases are TGCGCCAGCAGCTTAACAGGGCTGAACACCGGGGAGCTGTTTTTT.

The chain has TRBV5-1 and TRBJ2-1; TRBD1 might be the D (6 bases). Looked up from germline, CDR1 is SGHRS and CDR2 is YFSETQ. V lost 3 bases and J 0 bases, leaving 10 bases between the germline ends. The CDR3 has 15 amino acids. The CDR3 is CASSSGQPSYNEQFF. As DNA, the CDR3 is TGCGCCAGCAGCTCCGGACAGCCCTCCTACAATGAGCAGTTCTTC.

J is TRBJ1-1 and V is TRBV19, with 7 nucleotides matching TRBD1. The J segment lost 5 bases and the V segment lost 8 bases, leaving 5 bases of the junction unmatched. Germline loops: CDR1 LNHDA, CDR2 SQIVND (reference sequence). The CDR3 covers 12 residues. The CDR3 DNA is TGTGCCAGTCGACAGGGCGGGACTGAAGCTTTCTTT. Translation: CASRQGGTEAFF.